The 22 T cell receptor beta chains given below trace back to one sample, sequenced in a study of blood T cell repertoires in COVID-19. This table comes from immunoSEQ multiplex PCR, and its TCRdb copy is limited to in-frame clones, with some not included. The sample yields around 180,000 clones, roughly 86% seen once. The sequenced material came from PBMCs or T cells enriched from blood (not recorded which). These receptors all come from a woman aged 25 to 39 who had recovered from COVID-19.

The V call is TRBV7-9, the J call TRBJ2-7; 8 bases line up with TRBD1. Germline CDR1 and CDR2: SEHNR and FQNEAQ (reference sequence). With V trimmed by 5 bases and J by 0 bases, 9 bases remained unmatched. The CDR3 has 16 amino acids. For the CDR3, the DNA is TGTGCCAGCAGCGGATGGGACAGGAATTTCTCCTACGAGCAGTACTTC. This sequence encodes CASSGWDRNFSYEQYF.

There are a few counts of this clone. The chain carries TRBV15 and TRBJ1-1, with D maybe TRBD1 (5 bases). CDR1 is LNHNV and CDR2 is YYDKDF in the germline V gene (reference sequence). The CDR3 totals 14 residues. V lost 3 bases and J 2 bases, leaving 10 bases between the germline ends. The CDR3 reads CATSRTTENTEAFF. DNA for the CDR3: TGTGCCACCAGCAGGACGACAGAAAACACTGAAGCTTTCTTT.

This clone was seen only a few times. The V gene is TRBV28, the J gene TRBJ2-7; D is possibly TRBD1 (7 bases). V was clipped by 7 bases and J by 3 bases, with 16 bases between them. The germline V gene has CDR1 MDHEN and CDR2 SYDVKM. This CDR3 is built from 14 residues. For the CDR3, the DNA is TGTGCCAGCAAGGCGGGACAGATTAACTACGAGCAGTACTTC. This translates into CASKAGQINYEQYF.

This clone showed up just once. This rearrangement joins TRBV7-2 to TRBJ2-3; 7 positions match TRBD1. Germline V gene data show CDR1 as SGHTA and CDR2 as FQGNSA. The CDR3 length is 15 residues. Trimming cost V 5 bases and J 3 bases; bases outside gene matches: 8. The CDR3 loop reads CASSLTGTQTDTQYF. The DNA of the CDR3 is TGTGCCAGCAGCCTGACAGGGACACAGACAGATACGCAGTATTTT.

This rearrangement joins TRBV4-2 to TRBJ2-7; D perhaps matches TRBD2 (6 bases). The V end lost 0 bases, the J end lost 0 bases, and 15 bases lay between the germline ends. The CDR3 totals 17 residues. CDR1 and CDR2 from the germline V gene are LGHNA and YNFKEQ. CDR3 protein: CASSQDRGRGISYEQYF. CDR3 nucleotide sequence: TGTGCCAGCAGCCAAGATAGGGGACGGGGGATCTCCTACGAGCAGTACTTC.

V gene TRBV29-1 combines with J gene TRBJ2-2; possible D gene TRBD1, 5 bases. This CDR3 comprises 14 residues. CDR1 and CDR2 (germline): SQVTM, ANQGSEA. The germline V and J ends were trimmed by 5 bases and 3 bases, with 13 bases remaining between them. The DNA of the CDR3 is TGCAGCGTTCGACTGCTACAGGACACCGGGGAGCTGTTTTTT. Its protein is CSVRLLQDTGELFF.

This clone was recorded once. The chain joins TRBV10-3 to TRBJ2-7; 12 bases fit TRBD2. The V gene end was trimmed by 4 bases and the J gene end by 6 bases; junction bases not matched to a gene: 1. Germline lookup yields CDR1 ENHRY and CDR2 SYGVKD. This CDR3 is built from 13 residues. DNA of the CDR3: TGTGCCATCAGTGGGACTAGCGGGACCGAGCAGTACTTC. This gives the protein CAISGTSGTEQYF.

The rearrangement joins TRBV5-5 to TRBJ2-5, with TRBD2 as a possible D gene (5 bases). V shed 4 bases and J shed 3 bases, with 13 bases lying between them. The CDR3 spans 14 residues. The germline CDR1 and CDR2 sequences are SGHKS and YYEKEE (reference sequence). The chain's CDR3 is CASSRGQYKETQYF. The CDR3 DNA follows: TGTGCCAGCAGCCGCGGGCAGTATAAAGAGACCCAGTACTTC.

The genes are TRBV29-1 and TRBJ2-2; D is perhaps TRBD2 (5 bases). There are 11 residues in the CDR3. The germline gives CDR1 SQVTM, CDR2 ANQGSEA. V lost 6 bases, J lost 6 bases, and 8 bases lay in between. As DNA, the CDR3 is TGCAGCGTGAACGGGGCCGGGGAGCTGTTTTTT. Amino acid sequence: CSVNGAGELFF.

This clone appeared a single time. The J gene is TRBJ2-5, the V gene TRBV5-1, with unresolved D. Per germline, CDR1 SGHRS and CDR2 YFSETQ. The length of the CDR3 is 11 residues. Deletions cut 2 bases from V and 5 bases from J, with 4 bases between. DNA of the CDR3: TGCGCCAGCAGCTTTATGGAGACCCAGTACTTC. Translating it yields CASSFMETQYF.

J is TRBJ2-7 and V is TRBV21-1; the D call in the table, TRBD2, was not verified against the DNA. TRBV21-1 is a pseudogene segment. The CDR3 is 18 amino acids. The CDR3 sequence: CASSKFGRALPTSCEQYF. The CDR3 coding sequence is TGTGCCAGCAGCAAATTTGGGAGGGCCTTACCCACCTCCTGCGAGCAGTACTTC.

The chain recombines TRBV5-1 with TRBJ2-7; 8 nucleotides match TRBD2. CDR3 length: 14 amino acids. CDR1 and CDR2 (germline): SGHRS, YFSETQ. The ends lost 6 bases at V and 0 bases at J; junction bases unmatched: 5. The CDR3 sequence: CASTTREGSYEQYF. The CDR3 nucleotides read TGCGCCAGCACCACCCGGGAGGGCTCCTACGAGCAGTACTTC.

The V and J genes are TRBV5-8 and TRBJ2-5; 7 nucleotides align to TRBD2. CDR3 length equals 15 residues. Looked up from germline, CDR1 is SGHTS and CDR2 is YDEGEE. Trimming removed 4 bases from V and 9 bases from J; junction bases left unmatched: 15. CDR3 sequence (DNA): TGTGCCAGCAGCCGGGCGGGGGTTGCCCTCGGGGCCCAGTACTTC. It codes for CASSRAGVALGAQYF.

This clone has just one count. The CDR3 nucleotides read TGTGCCATCAGAGGGGGCACAGGGTTGAACGAGCAGTACTTC. Protein sequence: CAIRGGTGLNEQYF. The chain links TRBV28 to TRBJ2-7, with 7 bases matching TRBD1. Looked up from germline, CDR1 is MDHEN and CDR2 is SYDVKM. The V segment lost 10 bases and the J segment 5 bases; nucleotides outside the gene matches: 14. CDR3 size: 14 residues.

The V call is TRBV2, the J call TRBJ1-5; no clear D. Germline V lookup: CDR1 SNHLY, CDR2 FYNNEI. The CDR3 is 13 residues long. V lost 8 bases, J lost 7 bases, and 15 bases lay in between. For the CDR3, the DNA is TGTGCCAGCGATAACGACGGGGTACAGCCCCAGCATTTT. This encodes CASDNDGVQPQHF. Supplemented by reference TRBV2 and TRBJ1-5, the full variable domain reads EPEVTQTPSHQVTQMGQEVILRCVPISNHLYFYWYRQILGQKVEFLVSFYNNEISEKSEIFDDQFSVERPDGSNFTLKIRSTKLEDSAMYFCASDNDGVQPQHFGDGTRLSIL.

In this sample, this clone turned up many times. The chain carries TRBV7-8 and TRBJ2-2, with D maybe TRBD1 (8 bases). V lost 6 bases and J 4 bases, leaving 21 bases between the germline ends. CDR1 and CDR2 from the germline V gene are SGHVS and FQNEAQ. The CDR3 spans 17 residues. CDR3 in amino acids: CASSRAHRGGSTGELFF. DNA for the CDR3: TGTGCCAGCAGTCGTGCGCACAGGGGGGGGAGCACCGGGGAGCTGTTTTTT. Combining the CDR3 with reference TRBV7-8 and TRBJ2-2 gives the whole variable domain GAGVSQSPRYKVAKRGQDVALRCDPISGHVSLFWYQQALGQGPEFLTYFQNEAQLDKSGLPSDRFFAERPEGSVSTLKIQRTQQEDSAVYLCASSRAHRGGSTGELFFGEGSRLTVL.

V is TRBV10-3 and J is TRBJ1-1; the match to TRBD1 covers 8 bases. CDR1 is ENHRY, CDR2 SYGVKD, per germline. The CDR3 consists of 14 residues. The V segment lost 4 bases and the J segment 6 bases; nucleotides outside the gene matches: 7. CDR3 nucleotide sequence: TGTGCCATCAGTGGCGGACAGGGTAGAGCTGAAGCTTTCTTT. This translates into CAISGGQGRAEAFF.

This sequence joins TRBV28 and TRBJ2-7, with 9 bases matching TRBD1. There are 15 residues in the CDR3. Germline trimming cut 5 bases from V and 3 bases from J; bases unmatched to any gene: 8. The germline gives CDR1 MDHEN, CDR2 SYDVKM. The CDR3 sequence is CASSLRTGEVYEQYF. CDR3 in DNA: TGTGCCAGCAGTCTTAGGACAGGGGAAGTCTACGAGCAGTACTTC.

The chain joins TRBV10-3 to TRBJ2-7; tentative D call: TRBD1 (6 bases). Trimming pared 5 bases from V and 1 base from J, leaving 15 bases between. CDR1 is ENHRY, CDR2 SYGVKD, per germline. This CDR3 is 15 amino acids long. The CDR3 DNA reads TGTGCCATCAGTTCACCCCGGACAGATTCCTACGAGCAGTACTTC. Its translation: CAISSPRTDSYEQYF.

The rearrangement uses TRBV3-1 (or the pseudogene TRBV3-2) and TRBJ2-1, with D tentatively TRBD2 (6 bases). There are 18 residues in the CDR3. The germline V gene encodes CDR1 LGHDT and CDR2 YNNKEL (reference sequence). V gave up 1 base and J gave up 0 bases, with 16 bases separating them. The CDR3 sequence: CASSQVRVSGSSYNEQFF. CDR3 sequence (DNA): TGTGCCAGCAGCCAAGTCAGGGTTAGCGGAAGCTCCTACAATGAGCAGTTCTTC.

This clone appeared once. The gene calls are TRBV5-1 and TRBJ2-7, with TRBD1 matching 9 bases. Germline V gives CDR1 SGHRS, CDR2 YFSETQ. With V trimmed by 3 bases and J by 3 bases, 4 bases remained unmatched. The CDR3 is 14 residues long. The CDR3 loop reads CASSSGQGIYEQYF. The CDR3 coding sequence is TGCGCCAGCAGCTCGGGACAGGGTATCTACGAGCAGTACTTC.

The rearrangement uses TRBV7-2 and TRBJ2-5, with 10 bases that match TRBD1. This CDR3 has 16 amino acids. Germline V gene lookup returns CDR1 SGHTA and CDR2 FQGNSA. Trimming removed 5 bases from V and 2 bases from J; junction bases left unmatched: 8. The CDR3 region is CASSPRQGAWQETQYF. The CDR3 DNA sequence: TGTGCCAGCAGCCCCAGACAGGGGGCCTGGCAAGAGACCCAGTACTTC.